Each of the 8 T cell receptor beta chains below was sequenced from the same sample in a study of cytomegalovirus exposure and HLA in healthy donors. The PCR used 60 Vbeta and 13 Jbeta primers. Profiled with immunoSEQ multiplex PCR; TCRdb holds only in-frame clones, not every one. Of 90,000 to 110,000 clones in the sample, around 84% are singletons; the top ten hold roughly 1.2%. Sample: PBMCs. These receptor sequences come from a man in his thirties or forties in good health and CMV-seronegative.

The chain combines TRBV5-5 with TRBJ2-7; 8 bases map to TRBD1. V lost 4 bases to trimming and J lost 5 bases; unmatched junction nucleotides: 8. The CDR3 length is 14 residues. Germline V gene sequence: CDR1 SGHKS, CDR2 YYEKEE (reference sequence). The CDR3 is CASSKTGVPHEQYF. In nucleotides, the CDR3 is TGTGCCAGCAGCAAGACAGGGGTCCCCCACGAGCAGTACTTC.

V gene TRBV9 combines with J gene TRBJ2-7, with 12 nucleotides matching TRBD1. The CDR3 runs to 17 residues. V trimming: 3 bases; J trimming: 2 bases; junction bases outside the gene matches: 9. CDR1 and CDR2 from the germline V gene are SGDLS and YYNGEE. The CDR3, as DNA: TGTGCCAGCAGCGCATCCTCCGGGACAGGGGGCCCCTACGAGCAGTACTTC. Translation gives CASSASSGTGGPYEQYF.

This chain joins TRBV5-6 and TRBJ1-2; 9 nucleotides match TRBD1. The ends lost 6 bases at V and 5 bases at J; junction bases unmatched: 14. Germline values: CDR1 SGHDT, CDR2 YYEEEE. This CDR3 comprises 16 residues. The CDR3 coding sequence is TGTGCCAGCATCTTTTCCGGTACAGGGGGCGGTTATGGCTACACCTTC. Translated, it gives CASIFSGTGGGYGYTF.

This clone was counted only a few times. The sample contains more than one DNA sequence encoding this CDR3. The chain carries TRBV19 and TRBJ1-6; D may be TRBD1 (6 bases). The germline V gene encodes CDR1 LNHDA and CDR2 SQIVND (reference sequence). This CDR3 comprises 13 residues. Trimming took off 7 bases at V and 4 bases at J, with 8 bases between the two ends. The CDR3 bases are TGTGCCAGTAATGGACAGTATAATTCACCCCTCCACTTT. This gives the protein CASNGQYNSPLHF.

The V gene is TRBV7-6, the J gene TRBJ2-3; 10 nucleotides agree with TRBD1. Trimming cost V 3 bases and J 3 bases; bases outside gene matches: 6. CDR3 length: 16 residues. Germline V gives CDR1 SGHVS, CDR2 FNYEAQ. The DNA for the CDR3 is TGTGCCAGCAGCTTCCGGACAGGGGGGGGTACAGATACGCAGTATTTT. This sequence encodes CASSFRTGGGTDTQYF.

V usage is TRBV19 and J usage is TRBJ1-4; TRBD1 agrees at 7 bases. J lost 7 bases, V lost 3 bases, and 5 bases had no gene match. The CDR3 spans 14 residues. The germline V gene encodes CDR1 LNHDA and CDR2 SQIVND (reference sequence). Here the CDR3 reads CASSILQGSEKLFF. DNA of the CDR3: TGTGCCAGTAGTATTTTACAGGGGAGTGAAAAACTGTTTTTT.

This chain connects TRBV2 to TRBJ2-2; D is possibly TRBD1 (5 bases). CDR3 length equals 14 residues. Trimming left V 7 bases short and J 4 bases short, with 13 bases between. The germline CDR1 and CDR2 sequences are SNHLY and FYNNEI. The CDR3 is CASTAGSGTGELFF. For the CDR3, the DNA is TGTGCCAGCACGGCAGGGTCGGGCACCGGGGAGCTGTTTTTT.

This chain links TRBV11-2 with TRBJ2-7; 7 bases fit TRBD2. The CDR3 has 17 amino acids. Losses at the gene ends were 1 base for V and 5 bases for J; bases not matched to a gene: 14. Per germline, CDR1 SGHAT and CDR2 FQNNGV. The CDR3 loop is CASSLGPPGGGMNEQYF. As DNA, the CDR3 is TGTGCCAGCAGCTTAGGCCCCCCGGGCGGGGGAATGAACGAGCAGTACTTC.